This T cell receptor beta chain was sequenced for a study of blood T cells in healthy people across ages. Study results and caveats: A greater number of naive CD4+ cells and higher diversity distinguished long-lived donors from aged donors.

The use of a sample-barcoded 5' primer and a J-beta primer mix characterized a second PCR of about 7 to 12 cycles. TCRdb fed the 5' RACE reads into MiXCR, producing one record per CDR3 protein. In the table there are approximately 1,700,000 distinct CDR3 sequences, roughly two fifths of which are singletons. This clonotype showed up just once. Its cognate antigen is unknown. This CDR3 comprises 17 residues. The sequence was collected from a human donor in good health. Sequencing was carried out using blood. The V and J genes are TRBV21-1 and TRBJ1-2. TRBV21-1 is a pseudogene locus. The CDR3 DNA follows: TGTGCCAGCAGCAAAATCCGGGGCCCGATAGTAATCAACGGCTACACCTTC. It specifies CASSKIRGPIVINGYTF.